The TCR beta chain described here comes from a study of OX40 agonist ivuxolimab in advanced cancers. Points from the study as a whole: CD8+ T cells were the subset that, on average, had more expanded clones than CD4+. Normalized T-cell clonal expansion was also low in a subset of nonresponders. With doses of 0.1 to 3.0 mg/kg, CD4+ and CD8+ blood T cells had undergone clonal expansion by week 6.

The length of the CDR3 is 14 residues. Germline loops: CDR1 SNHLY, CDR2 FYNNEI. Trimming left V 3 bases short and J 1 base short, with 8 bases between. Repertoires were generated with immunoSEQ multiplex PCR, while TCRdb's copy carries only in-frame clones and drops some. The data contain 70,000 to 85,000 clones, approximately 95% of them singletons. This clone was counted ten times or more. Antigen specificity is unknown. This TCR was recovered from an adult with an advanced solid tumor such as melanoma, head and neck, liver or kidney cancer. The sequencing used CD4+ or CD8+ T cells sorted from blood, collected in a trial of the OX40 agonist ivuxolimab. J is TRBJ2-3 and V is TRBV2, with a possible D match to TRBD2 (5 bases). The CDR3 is CASSEDLRTDTQYF. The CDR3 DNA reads TGTGCCAGCAGTGAGGACTTACGCACAGATACGCAGTATTTT.